The present TCR beta chain was sequenced within a study of T cells in Graves' hyperthyroidism and ophthalmopathy. A few counts support this clonotype. This may stem from a read error, because a much larger clone lies one nucleotide away. This CDR3 is 10 amino acids long. V gave up 7 bases and J gave up 4 bases, with 4 bases separating them. Germline assignment: CDR1 MGHDK and CDR2 SYGVNS. Amplified TCR beta CDR3 regions came from RNA transcripts. First-round RT-PCR targeting the TCR CDR3 was performed with the HTBI primer set. MiXCR was run by TCRdb on the multiplex PCR reads, yielding one entry per CDR3 protein. The sample records roughly 580,000 distinct CDR3 sequences, 35% to 55% being singletons.

The sequence was obtained from a woman aged 18-29 years with Graves' hyperthyroidism. This chain joins TRBV25-1 and TRBJ1-1; D uncertain. Sequencing was done on a sample of peripheral blood or thyroid tissue (not recorded which). CDR3 in amino acids: CASKSTEAFF. The CDR3 region has the DNA TGTGCCAGCAAGAGCACTGAAGCTTTCTTT.